This T cell receptor (beta chain) was identified during a study of shared clonotypes between healthy human individuals. Naivety among CD8 cells was defined by CD45RO negativity and positive CCR7 selection, thereby excluding terminally differentiated effector memory CD45RA+ cells. Concerning this clone itself: What it binds is unknown.

The CDR3 loop spans 16 amino acids. With 3 bases clipped from V and 3 bases from J, the junction kept 9 bases outside the gene matches. The germline V gene encodes CDR1 SGDLS and CDR2 YYNGEE. Study observations and caveats: Shared across a few donors were around 5% of the naive CD4 clonotypes. Clonotype sharing across donors was expected to vary with sequencing depth.

At the deep level, the assay was run. Clones were read by immunoSEQ multiplex PCR, and TCRdb kept only the in-frame ones, dropping some. This sample yields over 800,000 clones, of which approximately 92% are seen a single time; about 24% belongs to the top ten. This receptor was obtained from a young man in good health. The rearrangement links TRBV9 to TRBJ2-7, with TRBD1 matching over 10 bases. The sequenced sample consisted of naive CD8+ T cells sorted from blood. The CDR3 bases are TGTGCCAGCAGCGCCGACTGGGACAGGGGAAACTACGAGCAGTACTTC. Translating gives CASSADWDRGNYEQYF.